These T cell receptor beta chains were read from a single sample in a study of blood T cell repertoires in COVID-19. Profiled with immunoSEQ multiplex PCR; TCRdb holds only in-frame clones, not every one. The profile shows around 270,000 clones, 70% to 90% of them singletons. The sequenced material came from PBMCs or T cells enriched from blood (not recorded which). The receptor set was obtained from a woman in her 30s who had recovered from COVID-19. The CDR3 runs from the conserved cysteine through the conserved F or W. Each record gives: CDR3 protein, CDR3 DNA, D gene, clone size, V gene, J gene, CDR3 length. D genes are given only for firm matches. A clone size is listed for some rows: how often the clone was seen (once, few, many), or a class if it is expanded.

CDR3 protein: CASSLARVEQYF
CDR3 DNA: TGTGCCAGCAGCTTAGCGCGGGTCGAGCAGTACTTC
D gene: -
clone size: -
V gene: TRBV7-8
J gene: TRBJ2-7
CDR3 length: 12

CDR3 protein: CASRGLAGGANEQFF
CDR3 DNA: TGTGCCAGCAGGGGACTAGCGGGAGGTGCGAATGAGCAGTTCTTC
D gene: TRBD2
clone size: -
V gene: TRBV7-6
J gene: TRBJ2-1
CDR3 length: 15

CDR3 protein: CASRLDRGSTNYGYTF
CDR3 DNA: TGTGCCAGCAGACTCGACAGGGGATCTACCAACTATGGCTACACCTTC
D gene: TRBD1
clone size: -
V gene: TRBV27
J gene: TRBJ1-2
CDR3 length: 16

CDR3 protein: CASDDRASGNTIYF
CDR3 DNA: TGTGCCAGCGACGACAGGGCATCAGGAAACACCATATATTTT
D gene: TRBD1
clone size: -
V gene: TRBV6-5
J gene: TRBJ1-3
CDR3 length: 14

CDR3 protein: CASSLPAGLANPYEQYF
CDR3 DNA: TGTGCCAGCAGCTTGCCGGCAGGACTAGCGAATCCCTACGAGCAGTACTTC
D gene: TRBD2
clone size: -
V gene: TRBV7-9
J gene: TRBJ2-7
CDR3 length: 17

CDR3 protein: CASRRDTKNIQYF
CDR3 DNA: TGTGCCAGCCGCAGGGACACCAAAAACATTCAGTACTTC
D gene: -
clone size: once
V gene: TRBV6-5
J gene: TRBJ2-4
CDR3 length: 13

CDR3 protein: CASSLGQNQPQHF
CDR3 DNA: TGTGCCAGTAGTTTGGGGCAAAATCAGCCCCAGCATTTT
D gene: -
clone size: -
V gene: TRBV19
J gene: TRBJ1-5
CDR3 length: 13

CDR3 protein: CASKEGVRYEQYF
CDR3 DNA: TGCGCCAGCAAAGAAGGGGTTCGCTACGAGCAGTACTTC
D gene: -
clone size: -
V gene: TRBV10-2
J gene: TRBJ2-7
CDR3 length: 13

CDR3 protein: CASSLSGGGQPQHF
CDR3 DNA: TGTGCCAGCAGCTTGTCGGGGGGCGGTCAGCCCCAGCATTTT
D gene: -
clone size: -
V gene: TRBV7-9
J gene: TRBJ1-5
CDR3 length: 14

CDR3 protein: CASSLVGQVTYEQYF
CDR3 DNA: TGTGCCAGCAGCTTGGTAGGCCAGGTCACCTACGAGCAGTACTTC
D gene: -
clone size: few
V gene: TRBV5-6
J gene: TRBJ2-7
CDR3 length: 15

CDR3 protein: CASGLVLRDRGRNEQFF
CDR3 DNA: TGTGCTAGTGGTTTGGTACTCCGGGACAGGGGCAGGAATGAGCAGTTCTTC
D gene: TRBD1
clone size: -
V gene: TRBV12-5
J gene: TRBJ2-1
CDR3 length: 17

CDR3 protein: CASSSQGARKAFF
CDR3 DNA: TGTGCCAGCAGTTCGCAGGGGGCCCGTAAGGCTTTCTTT
D gene: TRBD1
clone size: -
V gene: TRBV6-5
J gene: TRBJ1-1
CDR3 length: 13

CDR3 protein: CASSVRPGLGIYGYTF
CDR3 DNA: TGTGCCAGCAGCGTACGACCCGGACTGGGGATCTATGGCTACACCTTC
D gene: -
clone size: -
V gene: TRBV11-2
J gene: TRBJ1-2
CDR3 length: 16

CDR3 protein: CASSLGASGEQFF
CDR3 DNA: TGTGCCAGCAGCTTAGGGGCTAGCGGAGAGCAGTTCTTC
D gene: TRBD2
clone size: -
V gene: TRBV7-9
J gene: TRBJ2-1
CDR3 length: 13

CDR3 protein: CAWSVLRGRLYGYTF
CDR3 DNA: TGTGCCTGGAGTGTACTCAGGGGGCGCCTCTATGGCTACACCTTC
D gene: TRBD1
clone size: -
V gene: TRBV30
J gene: TRBJ1-2
CDR3 length: 15

CDR3 protein: CAWSVQYEKLFF
CDR3 DNA: TGTGCCTGGTCGGTCCAATATGAAAAACTGTTTTTT
D gene: -
clone size: -
V gene: TRBV30
J gene: TRBJ1-4
CDR3 length: 12

CDR3 protein: CAIRATGERGSVGYTF
CDR3 DNA: TGTGCCATCAGGGCTACAGGGGAAAGGGGGAGCGTAGGCTACACCTTC
D gene: TRBD1
clone size: -
V gene: TRBV10-3
J gene: TRBJ1-2
CDR3 length: 16

CDR3 protein: CASKTREAREKLFF
CDR3 DNA: TGTGCCAGCAAGACCCGGGAAGCGAGAGAAAAACTGTTTTTT
D gene: -
clone size: -
V gene: TRBV6-5
J gene: TRBJ1-4
CDR3 length: 14

CDR3 protein: CASSQPGQRPMGYTF
CDR3 DNA: TGTGCCAGCTCACAACCGGGACAGCGTCCCATGGGCTACACCTTC
D gene: TRBD1
clone size: -
V gene: TRBV18
J gene: TRBJ1-2
CDR3 length: 15

CDR3 protein: CASRPSGANVLTF
CDR3 DNA: TGTGCCAGCCGTCCCTCTGGGGCCAACGTCCTGACTTTC
D gene: -
clone size: -
V gene: TRBV9
J gene: TRBJ2-6
CDR3 length: 13

CDR3 protein: CASSEYPWLNTEAFF
CDR3 DNA: TGTGCCAGCAGTGAATATCCATGGCTGAACACTGAAGCTTTCTTT
D gene: -
clone size: -
V gene: TRBV25-1
J gene: TRBJ1-1
CDR3 length: 15

CDR3 protein: CASSVFQGEVLKNTEAFF
CDR3 DNA: TGTGCCAGCTCAGTTTTTCAGGGGGAGGTTTTAAAGAACACTGAAGCTTTCTTT
D gene: TRBD1
clone size: -
V gene: TRBV28
J gene: TRBJ1-1
CDR3 length: 18

CDR3 protein: CATRRLENFSGNTIYF
CDR3 DNA: TGTGCCACCCGACGACTTGAAAATTTCTCTGGAAACACCATATATTTT
D gene: -
clone size: once
V gene: TRBV28
J gene: TRBJ1-3
CDR3 length: 16

CDR3 protein: CSVVRGQGGYTF
CDR3 DNA: TGCAGCGTTGTAAGGGGCCAGGGTGGCTACACCTTC
D gene: -
clone size: -
V gene: TRBV29-1
J gene: TRBJ1-2
CDR3 length: 12

CDR3 protein: CASTTFGPLSQGFF
CDR3 DNA: TGTGCCAGCACCACGTTTGGGCCCCTTTCCCAGGGTTTCTTT
D gene: -
clone size: few
V gene: TRBV6-5
J gene: TRBJ1-1
CDR3 length: 14

CDR3 protein: CASSIIPEGAGELFF
CDR3 DNA: TGTGCCAGTAGTATAATCCCTGAGGGGGCCGGGGAGCTGTTTTTT
D gene: -
clone size: -
V gene: TRBV19
J gene: TRBJ2-2
CDR3 length: 15

CDR3 protein: CATSSAGDYGYTF
CDR3 DNA: TGTGCCACCTCGAGTGCGGGGGACTATGGCTACACCTTC
D gene: -
clone size: -
V gene: TRBV24-1
J gene: TRBJ1-2
CDR3 length: 13

CDR3 protein: CATSARPGQVDSGNTIYF
CDR3 DNA: TGTGCCACCAGCGCACGCCCGGGACAGGTGGACTCTGGAAACACCATATATTTT
D gene: TRBD1
clone size: -
V gene: TRBV15
J gene: TRBJ1-3
CDR3 length: 18

CDR3 protein: CASSLGTGTGIEQYF
CDR3 DNA: TGTGCCAGCAGCTTGGGTACCGGGACAGGGATAGAGCAGTACTTC
D gene: TRBD1
clone size: -
V gene: TRBV5-6
J gene: TRBJ2-7
CDR3 length: 15

CDR3 protein: CASSWGTRGSSYNEQFF
CDR3 DNA: TGTGCCAGCAGCTGGGGGACTAGGGGGAGCTCCTACAATGAGCAGTTCTTC
D gene: TRBD2
clone size: -
V gene: TRBV5-5
J gene: TRBJ2-1
CDR3 length: 17

CDR3 protein: CASGLVLGQINYGYTF
CDR3 DNA: TGTGCTAGTGGTTTGGTACTAGGACAGATTAACTATGGCTACACCTTC
D gene: -
clone size: -
V gene: TRBV12-5
J gene: TRBJ1-2
CDR3 length: 16

CDR3 protein: CASSRFGISSNQPQHF
CDR3 DNA: TGTGCCAGTAGTCGTTTCGGGATTAGTAGCAATCAGCCCCAGCATTTT
D gene: -
clone size: -
V gene: TRBV19
J gene: TRBJ1-5
CDR3 length: 16

CDR3 protein: CASSPASGGFNEQFF
CDR3 DNA: TGTGCCAGCAGCCCAGCTAGCGGGGGGTTCAATGAGCAGTTCTTC
D gene: TRBD2
clone size: -
V gene: TRBV5-4
J gene: TRBJ2-1
CDR3 length: 15

CDR3 protein: CASSSNRDSSNYGYTF
CDR3 DNA: TGTGCCAGCAGCTCCAACCGGGACAGTTCAAACTATGGCTACACCTTC
D gene: TRBD1
clone size: -
V gene: TRBV7-9
J gene: TRBJ1-2
CDR3 length: 16

CDR3 protein: CASSLQGSQPQHF
CDR3 DNA: TGTGCCAGCAGTTTGCAGGGAAGTCAGCCCCAGCATTTT
D gene: -
clone size: -
V gene: TRBV12-3/TRBV12-4
J gene: TRBJ1-5
CDR3 length: 13

CDR3 protein: CASSLDREAFF
CDR3 DNA: TGTGCCAGCAGTCTGGACAGAGAAGCTTTCTTT
D gene: -
clone size: few
V gene: TRBV2
J gene: TRBJ1-1
CDR3 length: 11

CDR3 protein: CASSTGSGPLHF
CDR3 DNA: TGTGCCAGTTCGACAGGGAGTGGACCCCTCCACTTT
D gene: TRBD1
clone size: -
V gene: TRBV9
J gene: TRBJ1-6
CDR3 length: 12

CDR3 protein: CASSQTGDEQYF
CDR3 DNA: TGTGCCAGCTCACAAACAGGGGACGAGCAGTACTTC
D gene: TRBD1
clone size: -
V gene: TRBV18
J gene: TRBJ2-7
CDR3 length: 12

CDR3 protein: CASSMTGSVTEAFF
CDR3 DNA: TGTGCCAGCAGCATGACAGGGTCTGTCACTGAAGCTTTCTTT
D gene: TRBD1
clone size: -
V gene: TRBV2
J gene: TRBJ1-1
CDR3 length: 14

CDR3 protein: CASTFDRENTEAFF
CDR3 DNA: TGTGCCAGCACCTTCGACAGGGAGAACACTGAAGCTTTCTTT
D gene: -
clone size: -
V gene: TRBV21-1
J gene: TRBJ1-1
CDR3 length: 14

CDR3 protein: CASLRGAGSPLHF
CDR3 DNA: TGTGCCAGCTTGCGGGGGGCAGGTTCACCCCTCCACTTT
D gene: -
clone size: -
V gene: TRBV6-5
J gene: TRBJ1-6
CDR3 length: 13

CDR3 protein: CASSFVWNTEAFF
CDR3 DNA: TGTGCCAGCAGTTTTGTATGGAACACTGAAGCTTTCTTT
D gene: -
clone size: -
V gene: TRBV27
J gene: TRBJ1-1
CDR3 length: 13

CDR3 protein: CASSQTSGSVTDTQYF
CDR3 DNA: TGTGCCAGTAGTCAGACTAGCGGGTCAGTGACAGATACGCAGTATTTT
D gene: TRBD2
clone size: once
V gene: TRBV19
J gene: TRBJ2-3
CDR3 length: 16

CDR3 protein: CASSGQNNQPQHF
CDR3 DNA: TGTGCCAGCTCCGGACAGAACAATCAGCCCCAGCATTTT
D gene: -
clone size: -
V gene: TRBV6-5
J gene: TRBJ1-5
CDR3 length: 13

CDR3 protein: CASSPEGQNNEQFF
CDR3 DNA: TGTGCCAGCAGCCCAGAGGGACAGAACAATGAGCAGTTCTTC
D gene: TRBD1
clone size: -
V gene: TRBV9
J gene: TRBJ2-1
CDR3 length: 14

CDR3 protein: CASSSSDEQYF
CDR3 DNA: TGTGCCAGCAGTTCCTCAGATGAGCAGTACTTC
D gene: -
clone size: -
V gene: TRBV28
J gene: TRBJ2-7
CDR3 length: 11

CDR3 protein: CASSVDRVHEQYF
CDR3 DNA: TGTGCCAGCTCAGTTGACAGGGTGCACGAGCAGTACTTC
D gene: TRBD1
clone size: once
V gene: TRBV18
J gene: TRBJ2-7
CDR3 length: 13